One TCR beta chain is described in this entry. What it binds is not known. The PCR contained 60 Vbeta and 13 Jbeta primers. This table comes from immunoSEQ multiplex PCR, and its TCRdb copy is limited to in-frame clones, with some not included. In the table there are about 93,000 clones, roughly 79% of which are singletons. Likely unrecorded immune exposures existed in these nominally healthy donors. The source of the sample is a study of cytomegalovirus exposure and HLA in healthy donors. Study outcomes and limitations: The majority of TCR sequences were rare, yet some public TCRs appeared in many donors. Follow-up analysis seemed to connect common viral pathogens with several of the most significant clusters identified.

From germline, CDR1 is SGHVT and CDR2 SQSDAQ. The CDR3 totals 19 residues. Losses at the gene ends were 0 bases for V and 1 base for J; bases not matched to a gene: 11. Sequences were obtained from PBMCs. The source of this sequence is a man aged 25-40 years in good health and CMV-seronegative. The chain recombines TRBV7-4 with TRBJ1-5; 8 bases line up with TRBD1. The CDR3 loop is CASSLAPPGGPVSNQPQHF. As DNA, the CDR3 is TGTGCCAGCAGCTTAGCGCCCCCAGGGGGCCCCGTGAGCAATCAGCCCCAGCATTTT.